Described below is a single T cell receptor beta chain sequence and its context. Its antigen is unidentified. These data come from a study of cytomegalovirus exposure and HLA in healthy donors. General study findings and limits: In a later analysis, productive TCRs from donors in an Asian-associated ancestry cluster reportedly carried fewer N-insertions than the cohort mean.

Researchers ran the PCR with 60 Vbeta and 13 Jbeta primers. The repertoire was sequenced with immunoSEQ multiplex PCR; TCRdb's copy has only in-frame clones and lacks some. The sample holds roughly 250,000 clones, around 80% seen once. Sequenced input: PBMCs. The TCR originated in a girl aged 2-9 years in good health and CMV-seronegative.

CDR3 bases: TGCGCCAGCAGTGCTAAGACAGGGGCATCGGGGAACACCTTC. Its translation: CASSAKTGASGNTF. The chain combines TRBV5-1 with TRBJ1-2; 8 bases map to TRBD1. V was clipped by 5 bases and J by 12 bases; unmatched bases: 15. The CDR3 is 14 amino acids. Per germline, CDR1 SGHRS and CDR2 YFSETQ.